This T cell receptor (beta chain) is drawn from a study of cytomegalovirus exposure and HLA in healthy donors. Repertoires were generated with immunoSEQ multiplex PCR, while TCRdb's copy carries only in-frame clones and drops some. This sample has about 130,000 clones, with about 94% found just once. This clone was seen a single time. V lost 4 bases to trimming and J lost 2 bases, with 11 bases between them. Germline CDR1 reads SEHNR; CDR2 reads FQNEAQ (reference sequence). The CDR3 length is 15 residues. Specimen: PBMCs. The gene calls are TRBV7-9 and TRBJ1-4; D not resolved. This TCR was sampled from a man aged 18 to 30 in good health and CMV-seropositive. In DNA form, the CDR3 reads TGTGCCAGCAGCTCTCTGAGAGGCACTAATGAAAAACTGTTTTTT. It encodes CASSSLRGTNEKLFF.